This is a list of T cell receptor beta chains from one sample in a study of blood T cell repertoires in COVID-19. The repertoire was sequenced with immunoSEQ multiplex PCR; TCRdb's copy has only in-frame clones and lacks some. The sample has 100,000 to 150,000 clones, 86% seen once. Material for sequencing was peripheral blood. These receptors were obtained from a human donor in a cohort sampled during active COVID-19. CDR3s include the opening cysteine and the closing phenylalanine or tryptophan. A D gene is named only where the DNA matches it firmly. Only part of the rows carry a size: once, few, many, or a class if the clone is expanded.

>TRBD2|TRBV10-3|.|TRBJ2-1
TGTGCCATCAGTGAGTCAGGGCGGGACTATTACAATGAGCAGTTCTTC
CAISESGRDYYNEQFF
>TRBD2|TRBV9|.|TRBJ2-3
TGTGCCAGCAGCCTTTCCGACGGGAGGGCCACAGATACGCAGTATTTT
CASSLSDGRATDTQYF
>.|TRBV19|.|TRBJ1-5
TGTGCCAGTAGTATTCTACCCTATAGCAATCAGCCCCAGCATTTT
CASSILPYSNQPQHF
>.|TRBV4-3|.|TRBJ2-7
TGCGCCAGCAGCCAAGGGGCGGGAAGCTCCTACGAGCAGTACTTC
CASSQGAGSSYEQYF
>.|TRBV12-3/TRBV12-4|.|TRBJ2-4
TGTGCCAGCAGTTTAGGGGGCGGAAACATTCAGTACTTC
CASSLGGGNIQYF
>.|TRBV15|.|TRBJ1-1
TGTGCCACCAGCAGAGGGGGGCGAACTGAAGCTTTCTTT
CATSRGGRTEAFF
>.|TRBV19|few|TRBJ2-1
TGTGCCAGTAGTACTACTCCCTCCGCTGAGCAGTTCTTC
CASSTTPSAEQFF
>.|TRBV14|.|TRBJ1-3
TGTGCCAGCAGCCAAAGAATGGGCCTTTCAAACACCATATATTTT
CASSQRMGLSNTIYF
>.|TRBV24-1|.|TRBJ2-7
TGTGCCACCAGTGATGCCCGGGACTCGACCACCTACGAGCAGTACTTC
CATSDARDSTTYEQYF
>TRBD2|TRBV14|.|TRBJ2-5
TGTGCCAGCAGCCAAGATTGGTCTAGCGGGGAGACCCAGTACTTC
CASSQDWSSGETQYF
>.|TRBV9|.|TRBJ2-5
TGTGCCAGCAGCCCCGCAGCGCTTGGGGGGGCAGAGACCCAGTACTTC
CASSPAALGGAETQYF
>TRBD1|TRBV5-4|.|TRBJ1-1
TGTGCCAGCAGCTTTGGACAGGGGTTCCCTGAAGCTTTCTTT
CASSFGQGFPEAFF
>TRBD1|TRBV9|.|TRBJ1-2
TGTGCCAGCAGCGTAGATCAGGGGGCTTTTGGCTACACCTTC
CASSVDQGAFGYTF
>TRBD1|TRBV4-1|.|TRBJ2-7
TGCGCCAGCAGCCATGCCTCCGGGACAGGGCCCTACGAGCAGTACTTC
CASSHASGTGPYEQYF
>.|TRBV5-1|.|TRBJ1-4
TGCGCCAGCGGGGCCCTTGCAACTAATGAAAAACTGTTTTTT
CASGALATNEKLFF
>TRBD1|TRBV5-5|.|TRBJ2-3
TGTGCCAGCAGCCAAGGGACAGGGGGCGCGCGGTGGTATACGCAGTATTTT
CASSQGTGGARWYTQYF
>TRBD2|TRBV19|.|TRBJ2-7
TGTGCCAGTAGTACCAAGACTAGCGGGACTTACGAGCAGTACTTC
CASSTKTSGTYEQYF
>TRBD1|TRBV4-3|.|TRBJ1-5
TGCGCCAGCAGCCAAGATGGGACAGGGGGCTATCAGCCCCAGCATTTT
CASSQDGTGGYQPQHF
>.|TRBV23-1|.|TRBJ1-1
TGCGCCATATTTGTGTTCACTGAAGCTTTCTTT
CAIFVFTEAFF
>.|TRBV4-1|once|TRBJ1-2
TGCGCCAGCAGCCAAGATTCGGTTTTACAGGGAGCGATGGCTACAACCTTC
CASSQDSVLQGAMATTF
>TRBD1|TRBV6-1|.|TRBJ2-7
TGTGCCAGCAGTGACCCCAGGGGGTCACTCAAGTCGGGAGAGCAGTACTTC
CASSDPRGSLKSGEQYF
>TRBD1|TRBV2|once|TRBJ1-4
TGTGCCAGCAGTCTCACAGGGGGGTTGAATGAAAAACTGTTTTTT
CASSLTGGLNEKLFF
>.|TRBV6-6|.|TRBJ1-2
TGTGCCAGCAGTTCCAACCCGGGACACCCTACCTATGGCTACACCTTC
CASSSNPGHPTYGYTF
>.|TRBV5-1|.|TRBJ1-2
TGCGCCAGCCCCCCATACGGCCAGGGAATTGCTAACTATGGCTACACCTTC
CASPPYGQGIANYGYTF
>.|TRBV7-9|.|TRBJ2-7
TGTGCCAGCAGCCCGGTGGCGGCCTACGAGCAGTACTTC
CASSPVAAYEQYF
>TRBD1|TRBV6-5|.|TRBJ1-2
TGTGCCAGCAAACCGACAGGGTGGGACTATGGCTACACCTTC
CASKPTGWDYGYTF
>TRBD1|TRBV19|.|TRBJ1-1
TGTGCCAGTAGTACCCCCAGACAGGGTAGGGACACTGAAGCTTTCTTT
CASSTPRQGRDTEAFF
>.|TRBV7-2|.|TRBJ1-4
TGTGCCAGCAGCTTACAGGGAGGAACAACTAATGAAAAACTGTTTTTT
CASSLQGGTTNEKLFF
>.|TRBV6-6|.|TRBJ1-1
TGTGCCAGCAGTTACGAGGGCGGGGGTGAAGCTTTCTTT
CASSYEGGGEAFF
>.|TRBV7-3|few|TRBJ2-7
TGTGCCAGCAGTCTCTCGTGGGGAGATTCCTACGAGCAGTACTTC
CASSLSWGDSYEQYF
>TRBD2|TRBV4-1|.|TRBJ2-5
TGCGCCAGCAGCCAAGAGGTCCTAGCGGATCGTAAGACCCAGTACTTC
CASSQEVLADRKTQYF
>.|TRBV28|.|TRBJ1-6
TGTGCCAGCAGTTTGGGGACACCCGCTCTGTCACCCCTCCACTTT
CASSLGTPALSPLHF
>.|TRBV4-1|.|TRBJ1-6
TGCGCCAGCAGCCAAGATCACCTAGCAGGCGACTATAATTCACCCCTCCACTTT
CASSQDHLAGDYNSPLHF
>.|TRBV5-1|once|TRBJ2-5
TGCGCCAGCAGCCTGGGACACCAACAAGAGACCCAGTACTTC
CASSLGHQQETQYF
>.|TRBV19|once|TRBJ2-1
TGTGCCAGTAGCCGGGACTTCAATGAGCAGTTCTTC
CASSRDFNEQFF
>TRBD1|TRBV7-2|.|TRBJ2-1
TGTGCCAGCAGTCCTGACAGGGGGGTTCGCAATGAGCAGTTCTTC
CASSPDRGVRNEQFF
>.|TRBV6-1|.|TRBJ1-6
TGTGCCAGCAGTGAAGCGAACTACGGTATGTCCCTCCACTTT
CASSEANYGMSLHF
>.|TRBV18|.|TRBJ1-1
TGTGCCAGCTCTTACCTCGGGCAGGGTCGGACTGAAGCTTTCTTT
CASSYLGQGRTEAFF
>TRBD1|TRBV5-3|.|TRBJ1-2
TGTGCCAGAAGCGATCGACAGGGGAGCTATGGCTACACCTTC
CARSDRQGSYGYTF
>TRBD1|TRBV6-5|.|TRBJ2-7
TGTGCCAGCAGTTACCAACAGGGGGCAAACGAGCAGTACTTC
CASSYQQGANEQYF
>.|TRBV29-1|.|TRBJ2-4
TGCAGCGTTGTAGGGGCCCTAGCCAAAAACATTCAGTACTTC
CSVVGALAKNIQYF
>.|TRBV19|.|TRBJ2-2
TGTGCCAGGAATCACATTGGGGGAGGGAACACCGGGGAGCTGTTTTTT
CARNHIGGGNTGELFF
>.|TRBV4-3|.|TRBJ1-2
TGCGCCAGCAGCCAAGATCGATCAGGCTCCTATGGCTACACCTTC
CASSQDRSGSYGYTF
>TRBD1|TRBV6-5|.|TRBJ1-1
TGTGCCAGCAGCCACAGGGGGCCCACTGAAGCTTTCTTT
CASSHRGPTEAFF
>TRBD1|TRBV10-3|.|TRBJ2-1
TGTGCCATCAGGGACAGGGGCAACGAAGGTAGGAATGAGCAGTTCTTC
CAIRDRGNEGRNEQFF
>.|TRBV10-1|.|TRBJ2-3
TGCGCCAGCAGTGACAGTCGTGGTTCAGATACGCAGTATTTT
CASSDSRGSDTQYF
>TRBD2|TRBV4-3|once|TRBJ2-3
TGCGCCAGCAGCCAAGTAGCCCTAGCGGGATCCACAGATACGCAGTATTTT
CASSQVALAGSTDTQYF
>TRBD2|TRBV4-3|.|TRBJ2-1
TGCGCCAGCAGCCAAGGCGGGGGGAGAGAGCAGTTCTTC
CASSQGGGREQFF
>.|TRBV29-1|once|TRBJ2-7
TGCAGCGTGACAGAAAACTCCTACGAGCAGTACTTC
CSVTENSYEQYF
>.|TRBV25-1|.|TRBJ1-1
TGTGCCAGCAGGGCAGGGCCGAACACTGAAGCTTTCTTT
CASRAGPNTEAFF
>.|TRBV6-2/TRBV6-3|.|TRBJ2-3
TGTGCCAGCAGTATACTAGTCCCAACGCTCACAGATACGCAGTATTTT
CASSILVPTLTDTQYF
>TRBD2|TRBV18|.|TRBJ2-1
TGTGCCAGCTCACCACCCGGACTAGCGGGAGTTCATGAGCAGTTCTTC
CASSPPGLAGVHEQFF
>.|TRBV7-2|.|TRBJ2-7
TGTGCCAGCAGCTTTCGGAGAGGGTCCTACGAGCAGTACTTC
CASSFRRGSYEQYF
>.|TRBV30|few|TRBJ1-3
TGTGCCTGGAGTGCTCGAGGAAGGAACACCATATATTTT
CAWSARGRNTIYF
>.|TRBV29-1|once|TRBJ2-7
TGCAGCGTTGAAAACATCTCAGGGTTAGGGCAGTACTTC
CSVENISGLGQYF